This T cell receptor (beta chain) originates from a study of persistence of HIV-infected CD4 T cells (TCRdb year 2020). The study in broad terms: The median time the participants had spent on suppressive ART was approximately eight years. Apart from two participants who underwent leukapheresis at a single time point, peripheral blood samples of up to 180 mL were collected from participants at multiple time points. The study isolated CMV- and HIV-1 Gag-responding CD4+ T cells from ART-treated individuals to examine antigen-driven clonal expansion of HIV-1-infected cells. The clonality of all cells in each sorted population was assessed by TCRbeta sequencing, whereas the clonality of infected cells was assessed by proviral sequencing. The TCR cluster analysis across participants included roughly 8 participants for CMV and roughly seven participants for Gag.

The sample's treatment or condition, from its label and the paper: suppressive antiretroviral therapy. A pool of overlapping HIV-1 Gag 15-mer peptides, at around 1 ug per peptide per mL, was used to stimulate the cells. CD4+ T cells that responded were sorted based on upregulation of both CD40 ligand and CD69. HIV-1-infected adults in whom suppressive ART had been started during chronic infection were enrolled as participants. Participants had undetectable plasma HIV-1 RNA below 50 copies/mL for at least 4 years. To be included, a participant needed positive CMV serology and a CD4+ T cell count above 400 cells/uL. Before stimulation, PBMCs were isolated using density centrifugation and then depleted of CD8+ T cells. For about 17 hours, the CD8-depleted PBMCs were stimulated with anti-CD28/CD49d costimulation, a CD40-blocking antibody, and enfuvirtide to prevent new infections. Cells were sorted on a Beckman Coulter MoFlo Legacy or XDP sorter, with propidium iodide excluding dead cells. The QIAamp DNA Mini Kit was used for genomic DNA extraction from samples above one million cells, and the Quick-DNA Microprep Kit was used otherwise.

The immunoSEQ hsTCRB assay version 4, run in survey mode, was used to sequence TCRbeta repertoires from genomic DNA. Genomic DNA was diluted to around 10 ng/uL, and up to roughly 1 ug per sample was used for TCRbeta sequencing. Per the source publication's procedure: TCRbeta data analysis was done in ImmunoSeq Analyzer 3.0, and diversity was calculated on productive nucleotide rearrangements. The improved Chao index was used to estimate lower-bound TCR diversity, and the Gini coefficient was used to estimate clonality using the Immunarch R package. Different nucleotide rearrangements encoding the same CDR3beta amino acid sequence were counted as distinct clonotypes. Differential abundance analysis found TCRbeta sequences that were significantly enriched in antigen-responding cells compared with anti-CD3/anti-CD28-activated cells. GLIPH2 grouped TCRs by predicted peptide-MHC specificity, both within each participant and across combined participant data sets. TCRdb holds this immuneACCESS table with in-frame rearrangements only. Some clones are missing; in checked studies, unresolved V genes explain under half, and the rest has no known cause. The V and J calls and clone size come from that table; D and trimming were worked out from the DNA. The sample table holds under 25,000 clones, of which approximately 79% were seen once. About 1.8% of the sample is in the top ten clones.

Here is what the overall study found, with its caveats: Only a small number of individuals took part in the study, and only a limited range of antigens was tested. Significantly lower TCRbeta richness was observed in CMV- and Gag-responding cells than in anti-CD3/anti-CD28-responding cells, and higher oligoclonality was observed in CMV-responding cells than in CD3/CD28-stimulated and Gag-responding cells. Bulk TCR analyses could not be restricted to the rare CMV-responding cells that actually carried HIV-1 proviruses. Enrichment of degenerate expanded CDR3beta sequences was found in antigen-responding cells, suggesting convergent selection of CD4+ responses to CMV and Gag. Within the same sorted populations, how oligoclonal the TCRs were correlated with how oligoclonal the proviruses were.

About this clone itself: It lacks a known antigen. One base away there is no much larger clone; base qualities are not given.

The receptor comes from an adult man with HIV who was CMV-seropositive. The sequenced sample was CD4+ T cells sorted from PBMCs after roughly 17-hour stimulation, obtained from a patient who received antiretroviral therapy. In the paper's terms, the cell subset or site label means: CD40L+CD69+ CD4 T cells responding to HIV-1 Gag peptides.

CDR3 sequence: CASSDGGTSYEQYF. The sequence in DNA is TGTGCCAGCAGTGATGGCGGGACAAGCTACGAGCAGTACTTC. Here the chain combines TRBV2 and TRBJ2-7, with the D call tentatively TRBD1 or TRBD2, each fitting 6 bases. Reading the germline V gene gives CDR1 SNHLY and CDR2 FYNNEI. The CDR3, from cysteine to phenylalanine, totals 14 residues. CDR3 DNA only is kept here, 42 bases in frame from base 1. V loses 3 bases, J loses 3 bases, and the germline ends lie 12 bases apart.